The 20 T cell receptor beta chains in this list originate from one sample, sequenced in a study of OX40 agonist ivuxolimab in advanced cancers. The assay was immunoSEQ multiplex PCR, and TCRdb's table has in-frame clones only and misses some. The sample shows about 45,000 clones, 75% to 90% of them seen only once. Material: CD4+ or CD8+ T cells sorted from blood, obtained in a trial of the OX40 agonist ivuxolimab. These receptors were obtained from an adult with an advanced solid tumor such as melanoma, head and neck, liver or kidney cancer.

The chain recombines TRBV28 with TRBJ1-5; 10 nucleotides align to TRBD1. The CDR3 is made up of 18 amino acids. Germline CDR1 MDHEN, CDR2 SYDVKM. The trim removed 5 bases at V and 2 bases at J, leaving 12 bases unmatched. The CDR3 nucleotides read TGTGCCAGCAGTGCTCGTGACAGGGGGCACGTGGGCAATCAGCCCCAGCATTTT. Residues: CASSARDRGHVGNQPQHF.

The V gene is TRBV2, the J gene TRBJ1-6; 7 bases agree with TRBD1. With V trimmed by 5 bases and J by 3 bases, 7 bases remained unmatched. Germline V gives CDR1 SNHLY, CDR2 FYNNEI. The CDR3 is made up of 16 amino acids. CDR3 residues: CASSYSRDSYNSPLHF. CDR3 in DNA: TGTGCCAGCAGTTACTCCAGGGACAGCTATAATTCACCCCTCCACTTT. Combining the CDR3 with reference TRBV2 and TRBJ1-6 gives the whole variable domain EPEVTQTPSHQVTQMGQEVILRCVPISNHLYFYWYRQILGQKVEFLVSFYNNEISEKSEIFDDQFSVERPDGSNFTLKIRSTKLEDSAMYFCASSYSRDSYNSPLHFGNGTRLTVT.

This chain connects TRBV7-6 to TRBJ2-2; D call uncertain. V was trimmed by 2 bases and J by 1 base, leaving 5 bases between them. The CDR3 runs to 14 residues. The germline CDR1 and CDR2 sequences are SGHVS and FNYEAQ. DNA for the CDR3: TGTGCCAGCAGCTTACTCAGGAACACCGGGGAGCTGTTTTTT. Translation: CASSLLRNTGELFF.

This clone came up a few times. This chain links TRBV5-4 with TRBJ2-1; D is unresolved. CDR1 SGHNT and CDR2 YYREEE come from the germline V gene (reference sequence). The CDR3 runs to 11 residues. Trimming removed 2 bases from V and 10 bases from J, with 7 bases in between. CDR3 residues: CASSFSQEQFF. DNA for the CDR3: TGTGCCAGCAGCTTTAGCCAAGAGCAGTTCTTC. Supplemented by reference TRBV5-4 and TRBJ2-1, the full variable domain reads ETGVTQSPTHLIKTRGQQVTLRCSSQSGHNTVSWYQQALGQGPQFIFQYYREEENGRGNFPPRFSGLQFPNYSSELNVNALELDDSALYLCASSFSQEQFFGPGTRLTVL.

The V and J genes are TRBV7-9 and TRBJ1-6; a possible D gene is TRBD1 (5 bases). This CDR3 spans 12 amino acids. Germline loops: CDR1 SEHNR, CDR2 FQNEAQ (reference sequence). The ends were cut back, 5 bases at V and 9 bases at J, with 8 bases in the middle. The CDR3 region has the DNA TGTGCCAGCAGCGAGGGGACTTCACCCCTCCACTTT. Protein: CASSEGTSPLHF.

The chain employs TRBV13 and TRBJ1-1, with 7 bases that match TRBD1. Trimming took 6 bases from V and 2 from J; bases not matched to a gene: 6. The CDR3 is made up of 14 amino acids. CDR1 and CDR2 from the germline V gene are PRHDT and FYEKMQ (reference sequence). CDR3 DNA: TGTGCCAGCAGACTACAGGGGTTCAACACTGAAGCTTTCTTT. It codes for CASRLQGFNTEAFF.

The chain has TRBV27 and TRBJ2-3, with TRBD2 matching over 13 bases. This CDR3 spans 15 amino acids. CDR1 and CDR2 (germline): MNHEY, SMNVEV (reference sequence). V lost 5 bases and J lost 4; bases outside the gene matches: 3. This chain's CDR3 is CASSRLAGGADTQYF. The CDR3 nucleotides read TGTGCCAGCAGTAGACTAGCGGGGGGTGCAGATACGCAGTATTTT.

The chain has TRBV7-8 and TRBJ1-1; D not resolved. Germline CDR1 SGHVS, CDR2 FQNEAQ. The CDR3 loop spans 14 amino acids. Trimming took 0 bases from V and 1 from J, leaving 6 bases between them. CDR3 protein: CASSLARANTEAFF. The CDR3 bases are TGTGCCAGCAGCTTAGCTAGGGCGAACACTGAAGCTTTCTTT.

The rearrangement uses TRBV27 and TRBJ2-7, with 9 bases that match TRBD1. This CDR3 contains 13 residues. Germline values: CDR1 MNHEY, CDR2 SMNVEV (reference sequence). V lost 5 bases and J lost 4; bases outside the gene matches: 3. CDR3 sequence reads: CASSPGTGYEQYF. The CDR3 DNA is TGTGCCAGCAGTCCCGGGACAGGGTACGAGCAGTACTTC.

V is TRBV7-9 and J is TRBJ2-1; no reliable D call. Trimming left V 4 bases short and J 6 bases short, with 19 bases between. Germline V gives CDR1 SEHNR, CDR2 FQNEAQ (reference sequence). The CDR3 consists of 16 residues. CDR3 DNA sequence: TGTGCCAGCAGCTCGCCTCAGGAGAGTCCGGGCAATGAGCAGTTCTTC. This sequence encodes CASSSPQESPGNEQFF.

The chain employs TRBV7-6 and TRBJ2-1, with 7 bases identical to TRBD2. V shed 6 bases and J 12 bases; nucleotides not matched to a gene: 11. Germline CDR1 is SGHVS and CDR2 is FNYEAQ. The CDR3 is 13 amino acids. The CDR3 coding sequence is TGTGCCAGCAGTACCCTGGGGGGGAGGGGGCAGTTCTTC. It translates to CASSTLGGRGQFF.

The chain employs TRBV9 and TRBJ2-3; tentatively, D is TRBD1 (6 bases). V lost 5 bases and J 0 bases, leaving 13 bases between the germline ends. The CDR3 runs to 15 residues. Germline V gives CDR1 SGDLS, CDR2 YYNGEE. The CDR3 region has the DNA TGTGCCAGCAGTCCGACAGGATCTAGCACAGATACGCAGTATTTT. Amino acids: CASSPTGSSTDTQYF. Together with reference TRBV9 and TRBJ2-3, the CDR3 gives the full variable domain: DSGVTQTPKHLITATGQRVTLRCSPRSGDLSVYWYQQSLDQGLQFLIQYYNGEERAKGNILERFSAQQFPDLHSELNLSSLELGDSALYFCASSPTGSSTDTQYFGPGTRLTVL.

The CDR3 DNA follows: TGTGCCAGCAGGGGCGTTGAGCAGTTCTTC. Translated, it gives CASRGVEQFF. The V gene is TRBV6-5, the J gene TRBJ2-1, with D unresolved. The CDR3 extends over 10 amino acids. V shed 6 bases and J shed 9 bases, with 6 bases lying between them. Germline V CDR1 and CDR2: MNHEY, SVGAGI.

The chain combines TRBV28 with TRBJ1-1, with 7 nucleotides matching TRBD1. J was trimmed by 0 bases and V by 3 bases; bases with no gene match: 7. The CDR3 runs to 16 residues. Germline CDR1 and CDR2: MDHEN and SYDVKM. CDR3 sequence: CASSFPETGMNTEAFF. CDR3 in DNA: TGTGCCAGCAGTTTCCCCGAGACAGGGATGAACACTGAAGCTTTCTTT.

The chain uses TRBV7-6 and TRBJ2-1; possibly TRBD2 for D (5 bases). CDR3 size: 15 residues. The germline V and J ends were trimmed by 2 bases and 4 bases, with 12 bases remaining between them. Germline V lookup: CDR1 SGHVS, CDR2 FNYEAQ. CDR3 in amino acids: CASSLTERLYNEQFF. CDR3 bases: TGTGCCAGCAGCTTAACCGAGCGGCTATACAATGAGCAGTTCTTC.

This clone was detected a few times. The rearrangement links TRBV4-1 to TRBJ1-3; 7 bases agree with TRBD1. V lost 3 bases, J lost 4 bases, and 3 bases stayed unmatched. In germline, CDR1 is MGHRA, CDR2 YSYEKL. The CDR3 length is 14 residues. CDR3 loop: CASSHAGQGNTIYF. In DNA form, the CDR3 reads TGCGCCAGCAGCCATGCGGGACAGGGAAACACCATATATTTT.

This clone was found once. This sequence joins TRBV5-1 and TRBJ2-1; 7 bases line up with TRBD1. The CDR3 runs 14 residues. Germline V gene lookup returns CDR1 SGHRS and CDR2 YFSETQ. The V gene end was trimmed by 2 bases and the J gene end by 4 bases; junction bases not matched to a gene: 3. Written as DNA, the CDR3 is TGCGCCAGCAGCTTAACAGGGGTGTACAATGAGCAGTTCTTC. Its protein is CASSLTGVYNEQFF.

V and J are TRBV7-9 and TRBJ2-1; 13 bases fit TRBD2. This CDR3 spans 14 amino acids. Trimming removed 8 bases from V and 7 bases from J; junction bases left unmatched: 5. Germline V lookup: CDR1 SEHNR, CDR2 FQNEAQ (reference sequence). CDR3 protein: CASVRLAGGNEQFF. The CDR3 DNA sequence: TGTGCCAGCGTCCGACTAGCGGGGGGTAATGAGCAGTTCTTC.

This clone was picked up a small number of times. The chain uses TRBV7-9 and TRBJ1-2, with D tentatively TRBD1 (6 bases). CDR3 size: 13 residues. The V gene lost 6 bases and the J gene lost 3 bases, with 11 bases spanning the gap. Germline V CDR1 and CDR2: SEHNR, FQNEAQ (reference sequence). The CDR3 nucleotides read TGTGCCAGCAGTCCCACAGGGTACTATGGCTACACCTTC. Translating gives CASSPTGYYGYTF.

In this sample, this clone turned up once. The V and J genes are TRBV27 and TRBJ1-1, with D perhaps TRBD1 (5 bases). V lost 6 bases, J lost 8 bases, and 10 bases lay in between. The CDR3 spans 11 residues. Germline V gene data show CDR1 as MNHEY and CDR2 as SMNVEV (reference sequence). The CDR3 is CASRGPDEAFF. The DNA of the CDR3 is TGTGCCAGCAGGGGGCCGGACGAAGCTTTCTTT.